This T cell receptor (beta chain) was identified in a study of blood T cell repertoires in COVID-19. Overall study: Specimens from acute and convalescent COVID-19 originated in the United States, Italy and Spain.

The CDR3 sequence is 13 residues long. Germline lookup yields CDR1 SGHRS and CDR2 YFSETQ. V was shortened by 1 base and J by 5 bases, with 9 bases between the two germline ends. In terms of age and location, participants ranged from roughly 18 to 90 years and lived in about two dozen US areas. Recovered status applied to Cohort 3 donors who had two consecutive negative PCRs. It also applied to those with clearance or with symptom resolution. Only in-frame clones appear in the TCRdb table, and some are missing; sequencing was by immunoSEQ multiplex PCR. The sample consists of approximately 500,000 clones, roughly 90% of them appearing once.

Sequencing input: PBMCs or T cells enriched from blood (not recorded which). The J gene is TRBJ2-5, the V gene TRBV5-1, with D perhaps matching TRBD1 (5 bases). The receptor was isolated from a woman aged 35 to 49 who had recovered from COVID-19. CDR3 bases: TGCGCCAGCAGCTTGCAGGGCACGGAGACCCAGTACTTC. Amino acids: CASSLQGTETQYF. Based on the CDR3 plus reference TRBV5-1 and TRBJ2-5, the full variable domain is KAGVTQTPRYLIKTRGQQVTLSCSPISGHRSVSWYQQTPGQGLQFLFEYFSETQRNKGNFPGRFSGRQFSNSRSEMNVSTLELGDSALYLCASSLQGTETQYFGPGTRLLVL.